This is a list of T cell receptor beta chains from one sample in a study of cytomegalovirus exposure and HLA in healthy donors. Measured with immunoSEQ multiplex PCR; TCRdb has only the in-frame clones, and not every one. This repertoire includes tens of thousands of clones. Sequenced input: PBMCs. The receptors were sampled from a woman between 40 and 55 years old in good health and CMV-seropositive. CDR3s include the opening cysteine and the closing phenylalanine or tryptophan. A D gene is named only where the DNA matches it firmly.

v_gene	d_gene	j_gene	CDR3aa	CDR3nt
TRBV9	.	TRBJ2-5	CASSVASAYQETQYF	TGTGCCAGCAGCGTAGCTAGCGCGTACCAAGAGACCCAGTACTTC
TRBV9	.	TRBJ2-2	CASSPSGNTGELFF	TGTGCCAGCAGCCCCTCGGGGAACACCGGGGAGCTGTTTTTT
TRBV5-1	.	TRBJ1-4	CASKEQGTNEKLFF	TGCGCCAGCAAGGAGCAGGGGACGAATGAAAAACTGTTTTTT
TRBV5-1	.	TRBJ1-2	CASSLAAGDGYTF	TGCGCCAGCAGCTTGGCGGCAGGGGATGGCTACACCTTC
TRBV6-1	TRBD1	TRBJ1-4	CASKAGTGDEKLFF	TGTGCCAGCAAGGCCGGGACAGGGGACGAAAAACTGTTTTTT
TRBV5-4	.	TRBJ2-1	CASSESSDEQFF	TGTGCCAGCAGCGAATCTAGCGATGAGCAGTTCTTC
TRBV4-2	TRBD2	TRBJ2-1	CASSPLAGGPNEQFF	TGTGCCAGCAGCCCACTAGCGGGAGGGCCCAATGAGCAGTTCTTC
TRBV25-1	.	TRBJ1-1	CASSPRGGGTEAFF	TGTGCCAGCAGTCCTCGCGGGGGTGGCACTGAAGCTTTCTTT
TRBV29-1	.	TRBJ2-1	CSVTMGLSYNEQFF	TGCAGCGTTACCATGGGGCTCTCCTACAATGAGCAGTTCTTC
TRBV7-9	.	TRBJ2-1	CASSFFSGSYNEQFF	TGTGCCAGCAGCTTCTTTTCAGGGTCCTACAATGAGCAGTTCTTC
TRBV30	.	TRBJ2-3	CAWRLGVTQYF	TGTGCCTGGAGGCTGGGAGTGACGCAGTATTTT
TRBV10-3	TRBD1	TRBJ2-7	CAISETGGRDEQYF	TGTGCCATCAGTGAGACAGGGGGACGCGACGAGCAGTACTTC
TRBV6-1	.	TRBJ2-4	CASSETGLTKNIQYF	TGTGCCAGCAGTGAGACAGGTTTAACCAAAAACATTCAGTACTTC
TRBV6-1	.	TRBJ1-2	CASSEVWGAGYTF	TGTGCCAGCAGTGAAGTCTGGGGCGCGGGCTACACCTTC
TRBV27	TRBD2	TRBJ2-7	CASSLFLAGGPYEQYF	TGTGCCAGCAGTTTATTCTTAGCGGGAGGGCCTTACGAGCAGTACTTC
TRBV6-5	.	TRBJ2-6	CASRQLSSGANVLTF	TGTGCCAGCAGACAGCTTAGCTCTGGGGCCAACGTCCTGACTTTC
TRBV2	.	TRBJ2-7	CASSVVNGGRNEQYF	TGTGCCAGCAGTGTCGTCAACGGGGGGCGTAACGAGCAGTACTTC
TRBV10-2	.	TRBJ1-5	CASSDGILSQPQHF	TGCGCCAGCAGTGACGGGATTCTAAGTCAGCCCCAGCATTTT
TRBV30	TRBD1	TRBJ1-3	CASQKPGQGGNSGNTIYF	TGTGCCTCGCAGAAGCCGGGGCAGGGGGGAAACTCTGGAAACACCATATATTTT
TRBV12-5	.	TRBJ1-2	CASGADTFYGYTF	TGTGCTAGTGGCGCCGACACATTCTATGGCTACACCTTC
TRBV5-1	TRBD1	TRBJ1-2	CASSLRQGAYYGYTF	TGCGCCAGCAGCCTTCGACAGGGGGCGTACTATGGCTACACCTTC
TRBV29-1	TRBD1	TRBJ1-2	CSVEEIATGIEDYGYTF	TGCAGCGTTGAAGAGATCGCGACAGGGATAGAAGACTATGGCTACACCTTC
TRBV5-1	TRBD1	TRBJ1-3	CASGMGQAGNTIYF	TGCGCCAGCGGTATGGGACAGGCTGGAAACACCATATATTTT
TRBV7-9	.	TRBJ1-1	CASSLKGGDTEAFF	TGTGCCAGCAGCTTAAAGGGGGGGGACACTGAAGCTTTCTTT
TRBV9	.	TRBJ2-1	CASSVAPAAGNEQFF	TGTGCCAGCAGCGTAGCTCCAGCGGCGGGCAATGAGCAGTTCTTC
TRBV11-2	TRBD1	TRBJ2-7	CASSPDRGRDEQYF	TGTGCCAGCAGCCCCGACAGGGGGCGGGACGAGCAGTACTTC
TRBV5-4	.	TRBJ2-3	CASSLAAVSTDTQYF	TGTGCCAGCAGCTTGGCCGCAGTAAGCACAGATACGCAGTATTTT
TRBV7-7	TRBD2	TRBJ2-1	CASSLGLAGGPNEQFF	TGTGCCAGCAGCTTAGGTCTAGCGGGAGGGCCAAATGAGCAGTTCTTC